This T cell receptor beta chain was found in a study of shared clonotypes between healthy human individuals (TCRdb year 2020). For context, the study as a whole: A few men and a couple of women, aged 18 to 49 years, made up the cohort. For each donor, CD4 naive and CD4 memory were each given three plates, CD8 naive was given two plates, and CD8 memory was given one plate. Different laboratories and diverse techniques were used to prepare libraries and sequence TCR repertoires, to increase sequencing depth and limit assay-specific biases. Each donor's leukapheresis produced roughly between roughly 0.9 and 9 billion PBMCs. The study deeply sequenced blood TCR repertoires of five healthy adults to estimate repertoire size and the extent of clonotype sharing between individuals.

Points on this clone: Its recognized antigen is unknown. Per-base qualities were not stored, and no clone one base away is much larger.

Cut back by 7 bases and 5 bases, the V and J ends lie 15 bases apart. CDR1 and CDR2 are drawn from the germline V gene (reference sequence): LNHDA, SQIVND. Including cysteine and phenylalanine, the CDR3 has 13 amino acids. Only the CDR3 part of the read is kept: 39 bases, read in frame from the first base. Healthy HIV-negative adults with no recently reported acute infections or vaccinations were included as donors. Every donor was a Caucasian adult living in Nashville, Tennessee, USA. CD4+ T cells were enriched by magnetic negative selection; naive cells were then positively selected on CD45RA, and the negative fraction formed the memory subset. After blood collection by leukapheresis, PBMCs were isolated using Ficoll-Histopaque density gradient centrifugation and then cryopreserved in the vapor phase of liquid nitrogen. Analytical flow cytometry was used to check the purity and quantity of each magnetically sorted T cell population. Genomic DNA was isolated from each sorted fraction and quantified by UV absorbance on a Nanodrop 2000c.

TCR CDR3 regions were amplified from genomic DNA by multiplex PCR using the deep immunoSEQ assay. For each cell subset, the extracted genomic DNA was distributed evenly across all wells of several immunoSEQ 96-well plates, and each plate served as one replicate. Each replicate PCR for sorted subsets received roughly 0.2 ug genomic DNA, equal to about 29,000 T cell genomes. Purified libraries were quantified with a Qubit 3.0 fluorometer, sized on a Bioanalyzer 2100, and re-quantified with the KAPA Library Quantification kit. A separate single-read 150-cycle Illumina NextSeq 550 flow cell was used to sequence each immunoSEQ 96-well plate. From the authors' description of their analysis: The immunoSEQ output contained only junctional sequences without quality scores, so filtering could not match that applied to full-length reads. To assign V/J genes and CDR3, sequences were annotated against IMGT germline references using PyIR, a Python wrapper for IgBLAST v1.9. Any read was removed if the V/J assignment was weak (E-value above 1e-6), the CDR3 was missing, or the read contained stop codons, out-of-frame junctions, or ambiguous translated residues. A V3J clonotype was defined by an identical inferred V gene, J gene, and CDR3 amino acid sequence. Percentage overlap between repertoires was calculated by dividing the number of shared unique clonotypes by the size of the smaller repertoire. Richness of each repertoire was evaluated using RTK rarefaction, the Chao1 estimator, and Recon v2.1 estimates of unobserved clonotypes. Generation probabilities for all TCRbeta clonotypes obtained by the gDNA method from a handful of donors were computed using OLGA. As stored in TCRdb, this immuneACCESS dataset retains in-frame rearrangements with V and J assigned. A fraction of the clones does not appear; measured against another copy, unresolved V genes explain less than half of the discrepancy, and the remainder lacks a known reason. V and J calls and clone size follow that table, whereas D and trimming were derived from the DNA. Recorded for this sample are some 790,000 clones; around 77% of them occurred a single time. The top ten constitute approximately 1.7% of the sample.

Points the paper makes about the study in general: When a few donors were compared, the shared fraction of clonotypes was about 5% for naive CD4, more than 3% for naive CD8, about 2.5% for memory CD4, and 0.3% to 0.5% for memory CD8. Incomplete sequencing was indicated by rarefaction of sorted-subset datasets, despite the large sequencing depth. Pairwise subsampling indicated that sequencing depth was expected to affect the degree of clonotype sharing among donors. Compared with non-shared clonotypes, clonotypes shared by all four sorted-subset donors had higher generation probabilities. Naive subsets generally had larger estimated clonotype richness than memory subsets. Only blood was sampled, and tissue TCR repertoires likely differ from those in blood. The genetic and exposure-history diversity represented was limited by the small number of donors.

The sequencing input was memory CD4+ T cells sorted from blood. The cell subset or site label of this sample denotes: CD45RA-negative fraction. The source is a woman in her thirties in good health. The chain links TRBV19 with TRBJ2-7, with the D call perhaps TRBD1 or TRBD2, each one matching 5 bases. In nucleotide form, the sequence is TGTGCCAGTAACCCCAGGGCGCGGGACGAGCAGTACTTC. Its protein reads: CASNPRARDEQYF.